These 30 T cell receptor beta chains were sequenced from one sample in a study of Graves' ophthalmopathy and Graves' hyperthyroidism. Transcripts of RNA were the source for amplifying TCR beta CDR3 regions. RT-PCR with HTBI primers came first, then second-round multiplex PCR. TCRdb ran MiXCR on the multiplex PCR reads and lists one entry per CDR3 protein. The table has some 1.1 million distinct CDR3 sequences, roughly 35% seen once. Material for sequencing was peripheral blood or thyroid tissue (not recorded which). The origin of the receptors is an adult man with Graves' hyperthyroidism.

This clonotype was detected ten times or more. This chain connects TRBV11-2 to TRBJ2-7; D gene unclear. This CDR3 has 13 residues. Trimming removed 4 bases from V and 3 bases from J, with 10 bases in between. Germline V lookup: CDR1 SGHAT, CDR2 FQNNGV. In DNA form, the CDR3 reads TGTGCCAGCAGCTCCGGGCCCGACTACGAGCAGTACTTC. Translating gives CASSSGPDYEQYF.

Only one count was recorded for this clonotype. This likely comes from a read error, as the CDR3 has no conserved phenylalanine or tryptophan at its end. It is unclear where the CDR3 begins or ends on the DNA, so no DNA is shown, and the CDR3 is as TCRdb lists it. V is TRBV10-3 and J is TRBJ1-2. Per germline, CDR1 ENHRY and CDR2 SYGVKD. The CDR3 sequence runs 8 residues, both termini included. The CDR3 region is CAISGPTY.

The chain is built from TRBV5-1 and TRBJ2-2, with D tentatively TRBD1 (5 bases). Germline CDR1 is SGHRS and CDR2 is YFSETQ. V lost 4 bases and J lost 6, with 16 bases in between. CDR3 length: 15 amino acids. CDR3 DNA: TGCGCCAGCAGCCTTGGGGCTTCCGCATCCGGGGAGCTGTTTTTT. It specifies CASSLGASASGELFF.

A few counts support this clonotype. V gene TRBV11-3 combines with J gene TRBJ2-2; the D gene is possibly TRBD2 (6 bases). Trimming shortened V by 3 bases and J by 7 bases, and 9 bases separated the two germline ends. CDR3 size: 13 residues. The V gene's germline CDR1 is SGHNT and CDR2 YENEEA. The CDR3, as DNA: TGTGCCAGCAGCTTGCCCGGGGGCGGGGAGCTGTTTTTT. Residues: CASSLPGGGELFF.

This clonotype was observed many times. The CDR3 is CASSLGDRPNYGYTF. The CDR3 nucleotides read TGCGCCAGCAGCTTAGGGGACAGACCTAACTATGGCTACACCTTC. This chain uses TRBV5-1 with TRBJ1-2; 7 bases are shared with TRBD1. The V gene's germline CDR1 is SGHRS and CDR2 YFSETQ. The CDR3 is 15 amino acids. V shed 2 bases, J shed 0 bases, and the junction held 4 bases outside the gene matches.

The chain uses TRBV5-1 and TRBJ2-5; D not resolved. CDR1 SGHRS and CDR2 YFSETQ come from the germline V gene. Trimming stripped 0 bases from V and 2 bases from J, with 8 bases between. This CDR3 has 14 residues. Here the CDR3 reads CASSLVFVQETQYF. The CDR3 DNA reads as TGCGCCAGCAGCTTGGTTTTCGTGCAAGAGACCCAGTACTTC.

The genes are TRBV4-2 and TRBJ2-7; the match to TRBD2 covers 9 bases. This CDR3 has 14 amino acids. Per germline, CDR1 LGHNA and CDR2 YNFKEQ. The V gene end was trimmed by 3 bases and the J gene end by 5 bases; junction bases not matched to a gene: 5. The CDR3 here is CASSQSGLAHEQYF. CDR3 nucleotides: TGTGCCAGCAGCCAGTCGGGACTAGCTCACGAGCAGTACTTC.

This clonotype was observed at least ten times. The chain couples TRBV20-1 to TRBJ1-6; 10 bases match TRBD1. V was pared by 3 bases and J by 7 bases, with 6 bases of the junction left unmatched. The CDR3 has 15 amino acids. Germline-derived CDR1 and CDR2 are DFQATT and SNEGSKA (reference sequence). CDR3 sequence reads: CSASWTGGTNSPLHF. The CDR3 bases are TGCAGTGCTAGCTGGACAGGGGGAACCAATTCACCCCTCCACTTT.

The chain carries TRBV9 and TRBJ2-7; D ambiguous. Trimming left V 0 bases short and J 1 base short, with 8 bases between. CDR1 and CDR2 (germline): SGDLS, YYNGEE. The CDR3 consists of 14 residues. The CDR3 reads CASSVADVSYEQYF. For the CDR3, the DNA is TGTGCCAGCAGCGTAGCGGACGTGTCCTACGAGCAGTACTTC.

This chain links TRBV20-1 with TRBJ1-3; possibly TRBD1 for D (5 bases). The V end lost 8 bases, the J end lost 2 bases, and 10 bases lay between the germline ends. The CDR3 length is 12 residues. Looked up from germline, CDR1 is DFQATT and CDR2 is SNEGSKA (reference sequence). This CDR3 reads CSTAGAGNTIYF. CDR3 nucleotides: TGCAGTACTGCGGGGGCTGGAAACACCATATATTTT.

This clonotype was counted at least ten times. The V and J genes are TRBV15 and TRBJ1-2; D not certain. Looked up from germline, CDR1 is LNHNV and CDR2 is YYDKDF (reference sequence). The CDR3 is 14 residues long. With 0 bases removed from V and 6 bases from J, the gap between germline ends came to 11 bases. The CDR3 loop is CATSRDFPGDGYTF. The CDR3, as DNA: TGTGCCACCAGCAGAGATTTTCCCGGGGATGGCTACACCTTC. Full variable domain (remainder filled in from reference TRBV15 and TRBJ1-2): DAMVIQNPRYQVTQFGKPVTLSCSQTLNHNVMYWYQQKSSQAPKLLFHYYDKDFNNEADTPDNFQSRRPNTSFCFLDIRSPGLGDTAMYLCATSRDFPGDGYTFGSGTRLTVV.

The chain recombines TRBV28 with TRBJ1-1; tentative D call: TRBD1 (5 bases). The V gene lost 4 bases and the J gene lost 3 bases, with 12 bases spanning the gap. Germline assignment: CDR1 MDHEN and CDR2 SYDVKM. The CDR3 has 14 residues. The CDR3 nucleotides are TGTGCCAGCAGTTCGGACACCGGTTACACTGAAGCTTTCTTT. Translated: CASSSDTGYTEAFF.

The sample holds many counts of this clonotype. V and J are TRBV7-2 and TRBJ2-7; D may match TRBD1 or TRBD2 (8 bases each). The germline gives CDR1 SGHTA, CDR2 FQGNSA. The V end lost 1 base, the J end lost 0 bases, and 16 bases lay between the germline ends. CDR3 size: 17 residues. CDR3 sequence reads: CASSLVGGDRSSYEQYF. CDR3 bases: TGTGCCAGCAGCTTAGTCGGGGGGGACAGGAGCTCCTACGAGCAGTACTTC.

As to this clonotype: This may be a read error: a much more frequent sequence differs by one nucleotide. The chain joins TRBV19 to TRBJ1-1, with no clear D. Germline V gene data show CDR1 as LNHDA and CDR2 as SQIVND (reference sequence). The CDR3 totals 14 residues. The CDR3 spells CAGSRDEGNTEAFF. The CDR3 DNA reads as TGTGCCGGTAGTAGAGACGAGGGGAACACTGAAGCTTTCTTT.

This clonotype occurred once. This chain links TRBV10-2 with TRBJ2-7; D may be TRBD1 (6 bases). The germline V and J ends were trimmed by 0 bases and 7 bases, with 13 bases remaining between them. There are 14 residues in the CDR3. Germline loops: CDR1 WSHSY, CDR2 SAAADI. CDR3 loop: CASSESDSLREQYF. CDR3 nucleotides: TGCGCCAGCAGTGAGTCGGACAGTCTGAGGGAGCAGTACTTC.

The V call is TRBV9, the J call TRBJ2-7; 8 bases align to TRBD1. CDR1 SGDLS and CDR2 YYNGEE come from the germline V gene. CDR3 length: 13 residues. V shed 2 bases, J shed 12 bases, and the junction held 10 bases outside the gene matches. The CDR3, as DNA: TGTGCCAGCAGCGTGGGGACAGGTGGCCCACTGTACTTC. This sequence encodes CASSVGTGGPLYF.

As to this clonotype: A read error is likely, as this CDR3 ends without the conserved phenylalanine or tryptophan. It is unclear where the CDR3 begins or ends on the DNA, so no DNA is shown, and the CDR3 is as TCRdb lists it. The CDR3 loop is CASSLWFT. V and J are TRBV5-6 and TRBJ1-2. The CDR3 length equals 8 residues, ends included. Germline-derived CDR1 and CDR2 are SGHDT and YYEEEE.

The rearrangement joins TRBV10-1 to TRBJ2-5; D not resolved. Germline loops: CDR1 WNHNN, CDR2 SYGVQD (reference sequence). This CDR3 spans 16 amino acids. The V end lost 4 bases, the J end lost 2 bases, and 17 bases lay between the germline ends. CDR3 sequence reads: CASSGRLVGLQETQYF. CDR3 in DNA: TGCGCCAGCAGTGGCCGCTTAGTGGGGTTACAAGAGACCCAGTACTTC.

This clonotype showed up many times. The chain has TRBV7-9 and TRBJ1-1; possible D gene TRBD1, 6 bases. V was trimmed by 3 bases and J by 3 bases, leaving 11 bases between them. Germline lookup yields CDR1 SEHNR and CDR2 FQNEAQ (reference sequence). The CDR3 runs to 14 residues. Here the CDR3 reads CASSFPRGDTEAFF. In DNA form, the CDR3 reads TGTGCCAGCAGCTTCCCTAGGGGGGACACTGAAGCTTTCTTT.

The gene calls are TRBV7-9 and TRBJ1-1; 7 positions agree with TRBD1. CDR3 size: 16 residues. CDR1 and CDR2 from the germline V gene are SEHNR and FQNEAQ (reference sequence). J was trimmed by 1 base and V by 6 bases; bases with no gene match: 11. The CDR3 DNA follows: TGTGCCAGCAGTCGTCACACGGGACAGAAGAACACTGAAGCTTTCTTT. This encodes CASSRHTGQKNTEAFF.

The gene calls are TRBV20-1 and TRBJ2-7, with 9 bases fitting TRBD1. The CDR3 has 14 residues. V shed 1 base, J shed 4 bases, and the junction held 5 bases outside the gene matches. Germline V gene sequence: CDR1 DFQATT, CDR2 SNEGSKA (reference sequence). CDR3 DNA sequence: TGCAGTGCTAGAGGTGACAGGGGGTATTACGAGCAGTACTTC. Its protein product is CSARGDRGYYEQYF.

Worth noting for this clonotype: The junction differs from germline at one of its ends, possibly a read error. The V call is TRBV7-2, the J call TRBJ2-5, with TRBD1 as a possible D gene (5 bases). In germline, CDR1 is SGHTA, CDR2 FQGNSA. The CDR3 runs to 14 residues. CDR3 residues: CASSLVQVEETQCF. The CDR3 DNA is TGTGCCAGCAGCTTAGTACAGGTGGAAGAGACCCAGTGCTTC.

The CDR3, as DNA: TGTGCCACCAGCAGAGGCTCGCGGGGCGACAGGGGCTACCAAGAGACCCAGTACTTC. This translates into CATSRGSRGDRGYQETQYF. V usage is TRBV15 and J usage is TRBJ2-5, with 8 bases lining up with TRBD1. Germline V gene data show CDR1 as LNHNV and CDR2 as YYDKDF (reference sequence). The CDR3 is 19 residues long. V shed 1 base, J shed 0 bases, and the junction held 13 bases outside the gene matches.

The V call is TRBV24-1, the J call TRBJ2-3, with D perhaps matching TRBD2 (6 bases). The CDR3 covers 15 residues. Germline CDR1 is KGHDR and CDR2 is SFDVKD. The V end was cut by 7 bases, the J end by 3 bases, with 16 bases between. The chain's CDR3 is CATRRSRGETDTQYF. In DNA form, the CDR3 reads TGTGCCACCAGGAGGTCGCGGGGTGAAACAGATACGCAGTATTTT.

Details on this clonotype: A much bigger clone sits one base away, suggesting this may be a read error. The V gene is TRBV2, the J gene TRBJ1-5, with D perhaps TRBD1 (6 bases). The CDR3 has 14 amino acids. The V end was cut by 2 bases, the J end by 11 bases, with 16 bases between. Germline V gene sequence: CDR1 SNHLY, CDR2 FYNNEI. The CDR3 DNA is TGTGCCAGCAGTGAAATACGGGTTGGACAGTCCCAGCATTTT. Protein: CASSEIRVGQSQHF.

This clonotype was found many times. The CDR3 DNA sequence: TGTGCCACCTCCAGCGCAGCGGGAGATCGGACCGGGGAGCTGTTTTTT. It specifies CATSSAAGDRTGELFF. The chain couples TRBV7-3 to TRBJ2-2; 8 bases line up with TRBD2. Unmatched junction bases numbered 15, after V lost 10 bases and J lost 5 bases. The CDR3 has 16 residues. Germline CDR1 and CDR2: SGHTA and FQGTGA.

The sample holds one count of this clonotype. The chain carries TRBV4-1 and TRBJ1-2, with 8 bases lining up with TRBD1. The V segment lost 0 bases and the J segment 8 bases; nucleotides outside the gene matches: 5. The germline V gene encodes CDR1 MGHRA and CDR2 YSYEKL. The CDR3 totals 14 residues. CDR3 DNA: TGCGCCAGCAGCCAAGAACAGGGGGACCGGGGCTACACCTTC. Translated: CASSQEQGDRGYTF.

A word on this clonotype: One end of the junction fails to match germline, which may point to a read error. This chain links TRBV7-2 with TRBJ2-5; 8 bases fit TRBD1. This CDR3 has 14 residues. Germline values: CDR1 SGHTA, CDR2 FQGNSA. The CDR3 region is CASSKTGAVETRYF. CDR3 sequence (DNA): TGTGCCAGCAGCAAGACAGGGGCTGTAGAGACCCGGTACTTC. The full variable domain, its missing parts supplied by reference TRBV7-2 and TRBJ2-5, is GAGVSQSPSNKVTEKGKDVELRCDPISGHTALYWYRQSLGQGLEFLIYFQGNSAPDKSGLPSDRFSAERTGGSVSTLTIQRTQQEDSAVYLCASSKTGAVETRYFGPGTRLLVL.

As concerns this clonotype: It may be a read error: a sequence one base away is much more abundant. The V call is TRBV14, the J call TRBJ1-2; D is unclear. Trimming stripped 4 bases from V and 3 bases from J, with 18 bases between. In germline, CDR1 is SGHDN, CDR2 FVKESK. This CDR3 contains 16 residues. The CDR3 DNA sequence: TGTGCCAGCAGCCCAGATGTGCGAGGGAGGGACTATGGCTACACCTTC. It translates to CASSPDVRGRDYGYTF.

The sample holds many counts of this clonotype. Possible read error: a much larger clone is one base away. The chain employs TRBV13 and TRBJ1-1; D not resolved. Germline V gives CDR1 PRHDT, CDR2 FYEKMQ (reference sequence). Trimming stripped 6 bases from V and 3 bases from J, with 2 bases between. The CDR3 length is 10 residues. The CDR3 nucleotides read TGTGCCAGCAGGCACACTGAAGCTTTCTTT. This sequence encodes CASRHTEAFF.